This paragraph covers one TCR beta chain sequence. Germline V gene data show CDR1 as SGHAT and CDR2 as FQNNGV. The CDR3 length is 13 residues. V lost 5 bases and J 7 bases, leaving 14 bases between the germline ends. This sample was included in a study of tumor-infiltrating lymphocytes in primary liver carcinoma. Study at large: Each of the growths was stage T1-T3 N0M0, extending about 4.2 to 11 cm across.

The authors took blood RNA from unsorted whole blood and also extracted germline DNA. The researchers produced TCR beta cDNA from 500 to 550 ng total RNA with a constant-region primer. Amplification in three nested multiplex PCR rounds with slightly modified ARM-PCR gave rise to TCR beta libraries. TRBV1-TRBV30 forward and Cbeta reverse primers drove the first two approximately 10-cycle rounds. Via MiXCR, TCRdb re-called the multiplex PCR reads, giving one row per CDR3 protein. This table has 250,000 to 400,000 distinct CDR3 sequences, 60% to 80% appearing once. The chain uses TRBV11-2 and TRBJ1-1; D is ambiguous. This sequence originates from a man aged 35 to 55 with primary liver carcinoma and hepatitis B virus infection. Sequenced material: peripheral blood. CDR3 in amino acids: CASSHGRWSEAFF. The CDR3 DNA reads as TGTGCCAGCAGCCACGGGAGGTGGAGTGAAGCTTTCTTT. The whole variable domain, filled in from reference TRBV11-2 and TRBJ1-1, reads EAGVAQSPRYKIIEKRQSVAFWCNPISGHATLYWYQQILGQGPKLLIQFQNNGVVDDSQLPKDRFSAERLKGVDSTLKIQPAKLEDSAVYLCASSHGRWSEAFFGQGTRLTVV.